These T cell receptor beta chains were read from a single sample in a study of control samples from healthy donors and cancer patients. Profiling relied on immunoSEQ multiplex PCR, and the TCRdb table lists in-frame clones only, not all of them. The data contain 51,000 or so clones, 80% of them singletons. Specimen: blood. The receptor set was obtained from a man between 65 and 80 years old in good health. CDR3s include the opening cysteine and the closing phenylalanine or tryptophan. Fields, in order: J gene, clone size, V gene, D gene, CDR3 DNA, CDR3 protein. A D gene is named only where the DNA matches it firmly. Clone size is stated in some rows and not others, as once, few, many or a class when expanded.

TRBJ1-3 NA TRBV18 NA TGTGCCAGCTCGTTAGGGGAGAGCTCTGGAAACACCATATATTTT CASSLGESSGNTIYF
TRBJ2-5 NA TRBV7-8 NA TGTGCCAGCAGTAGTAGTCGCGGGGTAGAGACCCAGTACTTC CASSSSRGVETQYF
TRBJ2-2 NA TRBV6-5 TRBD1 TGTGCCAGCAGTCAGGGGACAGTCCCCGGGGAGCTGTTTTTT CASSQGTVPGELFF
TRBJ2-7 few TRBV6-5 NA TGTGCCAGCCTTACCGGAGGGGGCTCCTACGAGCAGTACTTC CASLTGGGSYEQYF
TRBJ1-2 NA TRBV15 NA TGTGCCACCCAGGACGGCCTGAGGGAGAGCTACACCTTC CATQDGLRESYTF
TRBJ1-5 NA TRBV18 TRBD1 TGTGCCAGCTCACCACCGGGACAGGGTGGCAAAAATCAGCCCCAGCATTTT CASSPPGQGGKNQPQHF
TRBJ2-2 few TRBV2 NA TGTGCCAGCAGCATCCAGCGGAAGAACACCGGGGAGCTGTTTTTT CASSIQRKNTGELFF
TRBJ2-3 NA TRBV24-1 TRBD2 TGTGCCACCAGTGATTTACTAGCGGGTTATACGCAGTATTTT CATSDLLAGYTQYF
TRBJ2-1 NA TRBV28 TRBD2 TGTGCCAGCAGTACTAGCGGGAGGTTGGGTGAGCAGTTCTTC CASSTSGRLGEQFF
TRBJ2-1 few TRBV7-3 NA TGTGCCAGCAGCCAGACTAGCTCCTACAATGAGCAGTTCTTC CASSQTSSYNEQFF
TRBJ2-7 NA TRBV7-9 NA TGTGCCAGCAGCTTAGTTGTGGACGAGCAGTACTTC CASSLVVDEQYF
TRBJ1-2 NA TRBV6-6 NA TGTGCCAGTCTGGGGGGCAGTAACTATGGCTACACCTTC CASLGGSNYGYTF
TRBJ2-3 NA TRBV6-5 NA TGTGCCAGCAACTTCTACACAGATACGCAGTATTTT CASNFYTDTQYF
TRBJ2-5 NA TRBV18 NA TGTGCCAGCTCACCACCGTACACCCAAGAGACCCAGTACTTC CASSPPYTQETQYF
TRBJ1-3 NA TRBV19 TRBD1 TGTGCCAGTAGTTCGGACAGGGTTCCTGGAAACACCATATATTTT CASSSDRVPGNTIYF
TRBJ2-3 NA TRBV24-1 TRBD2 TGTGCCACCAGTGATCCTAGCGGCAGCACAGATACGCAGTATTTT CATSDPSGSTDTQYF
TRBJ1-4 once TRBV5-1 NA TGCGCCAGCAGCTTCTTCGGGACGGGTAATGAAAAACTGTTTTTT CASSFFGTGNEKLFF
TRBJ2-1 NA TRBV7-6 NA TGTGCCAGCAGCTCGGATCAGGGAGGCGAGCAGTTCTTC CASSSDQGGEQFF
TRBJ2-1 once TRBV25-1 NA TGTGCCAGCAGTGGAGGGGGATCCTACAATGAGCAGTTCTTC CASSGGGSYNEQFF
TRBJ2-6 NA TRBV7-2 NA TGTGCCAGCAGCTTAGATATGTCTGGGGCCAACGTCCTGACTTTC CASSLDMSGANVLTF
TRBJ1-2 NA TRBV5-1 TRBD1 TGCGCCAGCAGCCTGGGACAGGGTGAAGGCTACACCTTC CASSLGQGEGYTF
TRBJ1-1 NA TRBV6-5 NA TGTGCCAGCAGTTACTCCCCCGGGGCCGCTAACACTGAAGCTTTCTTT CASSYSPGAANTEAFF
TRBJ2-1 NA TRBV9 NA TGTGCCAGCAGCGTAGCAGGGATGGGTTACAATGAGCAGTTCTTC CASSVAGMGYNEQFF
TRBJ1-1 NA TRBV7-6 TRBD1 TGTGCCAGCAGCTTAGGGACAGGGGGCGTCACTGAAGCTTTCTTT CASSLGTGGVTEAFF
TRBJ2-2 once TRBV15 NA TGTGCCACCAGCAGAGATTTCCGGACAGCCAAGAAATCGAACACCGGGGAGCTGTTTTTT CATSRDFRTAKKSNTGELFF
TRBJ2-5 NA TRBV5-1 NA TGCGCCAGCAGCCCCGGGACCGAGGGGGAGACCCAGTACTTC CASSPGTEGETQYF